Sequencing of this TCR beta chain was carried out in a study of vaccination and CD4 T cells after COVID-19. At the level of the study: There were two doses of either BNT162b2 or mRNA-1273 vaccine given to participants. Convalescent patients gave post-COVID blood a median approximately 100 days post-diagnosis, range 35 to 161. At days 161 to 241 post-vaccination, as well as at day 14, three convalescent patients were sampled. The study, taken as a whole, reports: Spike mono-reactivity was found in 304 of 307 vaccine-specific clones from convalescent patients.

After removal of 3 bases from V and 3 bases from J, the junction contained 3 bases not matched to a gene. The CDR3 consists of 16 residues. Germline V gives CDR1 LGHNA, CDR2 YNFKEQ. Time point given: late sampling 161 to 241 days after vaccination in three convalescent patients. Turning to this clonotype: What it recognizes is unknown.

One entry per CDR3 protein results from TCRdb running MiXCR on the PCR reads. The repertoire holds tens of thousands of distinct CDR3 sequences, with 49% as singletons. The chain uses TRBV4-2 and TRBJ2-3, with 13 positions matching TRBD2. This TCR was sampled from a human donor who had recovered from COVID-19. Source: CD4+ T cells from blood, taken about 7 months after SARS-CoV-2 vaccination. CDR3 coding DNA: TGTGCCAGCAGCCATCTACTAGCGGGGGGGACAGATACGCAGTATTTT. Amino acids: CASSHLLAGGTDTQYF.